A selection of T cell receptor beta chains follows, all from one sample in a study of T-cell reconstitution after alpha-beta-depleted transplantation in children. TCRdb recomputed calls from the PCR reads with MiXCR, one row per CDR3 protein. The sample gives about 980,000 distinct CDR3 sequences, under 30% of which show up once; about 28% is in the top ten. Sequenced material: PBMCs, mostly from graft donor cells, taken 360 days after TCRalphabeta/CD19-depleted stem cell transplant. Receptors originate from a boy in the first two years of life who had a stem cell transplant for SCID, so the T cells may come from the graft donor. CDR3s include the opening cysteine and the closing phenylalanine or tryptophan. Each record gives: CDR3 protein, CDR3 DNA, D gene, J gene, CDR3 length, clone size, V gene. The D gene is left open where the match is weak. Not all rows give a size; the values are once, few, many and, for expanded clones, a class.

CASSQDLGTGGQEQFF,TGTGCCAGCAGCCAAGATTTAGGGACGGGGGGGCAGGAGCAGTTCTTC,TRBD2,TRBJ2-1,16,NA,TRBV3-1
CASSYTWAINYGYTF,TGTGCCAGCAGTTACACCTGGGCGATAAACTATGGCTACACCTTC,NA,TRBJ1-2,15,few,TRBV6-5
CSARRPGIRLSTDTQYF,TGCAGTGCTAGACGCCCGGGGATACGACTCAGCACAGATACGCAGTATTTT,NA,TRBJ2-3,17,NA,TRBV20-1
CASSLGPTGSGTDTQYF,TGCGCCAGCAGCTTGGGGCCGACAGGATCGGGCACAGATACGCAGTATTTT,NA,TRBJ2-3,17,few,TRBV5-1
CASSYPGTSNEQFF,TGTGCCAGCAGTTACCCCGGAACATCCAATGAGCAGTTCTTC,NA,TRBJ2-1,14,NA,TRBV6-2/TRBV6-3
CSASATSGWETQYF,TGCAGTGCTAGCGCTACTAGCGGGTGGGAGACCCAGTACTTC,TRBD2,TRBJ2-5,14,few,TRBV20-1
CASSPRRNRRASNTEAFF,TGCGCCAGCAGCCCGCGGAGGAATAGGCGGGCCTCGAACACTGAAGCTTTCTTT,NA,TRBJ1-1,18,few,TRBV5-1
CASSSVPTNYGYTF,TGCGCCAGCAGCTCTGTGCCAACTAACTATGGCTACACCTTC,NA,TRBJ1-2,14,few,TRBV5-1
CSARSGGVAGGRYNEQFF,TGCAGTGCTAGATCAGGGGGAGTAGCGGGGGGCAGGTACAATGAGCAGTTCTTC,TRBD2,TRBJ2-1,18,NA,TRBV20-1
CASSLGALDEQFF,TGTGCCAGCAGTTTGGGGGCGTTAGATGAGCAGTTCTTC,NA,TRBJ2-1,13,NA,TRBV12-3/TRBV12-4
CASSGRRGQGETQYF,TGTGCCAGCAGTGGTAGGAGAGGACAGGGAGAGACCCAGTACTTC,TRBD1,TRBJ2-5,15,NA,TRBV6-1
CAISDRQGTLNEQFF,TGTGCCATCAGTGACCGACAGGGAACCTTGAATGAGCAGTTCTTC,TRBD1,TRBJ2-1,15,NA,TRBV10-3
CASSSKPLAGGETQYF,TGTGCCAGCAGCTCAAAACCACTAGCGGGGGGGGAGACCCAGTACTTC,TRBD2,TRBJ2-5,16,NA,TRBV7-6
CAARNRAYNSPLHF,TGTGCCGCACGAAACAGGGCCTATAATTCACCCCTCCACTTT,NA,TRBJ1-6,14,few,TRBV10-3
CASSFSPLRSSYNEQFF,TGTGCCAGCAGCTTTTCCCCGCTAAGGAGCTCCTACAATGAGCAGTTCTTC,NA,TRBJ2-1,17,few,TRBV7-3
CASSDRLAGGSNEQFF,TGCGCCAGCAGCGACCGACTAGCGGGGGGTTCGAATGAGCAGTTCTTC,TRBD2,TRBJ2-1,16,few,TRBV5-1
CASSSDREDGELFF,TGCGCCAGCAGCTCGGACAGGGAGGACGGGGAGCTGTTTTTT,TRBD1,TRBJ2-2,14,NA,TRBV5-1
CSASPSRGDYNEQFF,TGCAGTGCTAGCCCCAGCCGGGGGGACTACAATGAGCAGTTCTTC,TRBD2,TRBJ2-1,15,NA,TRBV20-1
CSASYGSGGETQYF,TGCAGTGCTAGTTACGGGTCCGGGGGAGAGACCCAGTACTTC,NA,TRBJ2-5,14,few,TRBV20-1